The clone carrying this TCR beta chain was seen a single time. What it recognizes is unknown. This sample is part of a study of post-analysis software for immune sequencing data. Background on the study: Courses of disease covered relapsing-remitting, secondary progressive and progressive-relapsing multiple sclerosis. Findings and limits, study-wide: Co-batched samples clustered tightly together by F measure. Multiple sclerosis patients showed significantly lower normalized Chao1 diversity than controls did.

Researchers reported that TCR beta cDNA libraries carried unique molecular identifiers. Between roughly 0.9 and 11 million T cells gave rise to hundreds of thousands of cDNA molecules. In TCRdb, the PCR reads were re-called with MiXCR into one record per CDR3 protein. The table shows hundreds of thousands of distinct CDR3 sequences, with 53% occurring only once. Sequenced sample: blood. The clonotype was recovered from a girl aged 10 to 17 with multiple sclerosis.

This CDR3 is CASSPDVITYEQYF. The CDR3 DNA follows: TGCGCCAGCAGCCCGGACGTTATAACCTACGAGCAGTACTTC. The chain combines TRBV5-1 with TRBJ2-7; D is unresolved. The CDR3 is 14 amino acids. Germline V CDR1 and CDR2: SGHRS, YFSETQ. V gave up 4 bases and J gave up 2 bases, with 13 bases separating them.